This T cell receptor beta chain is drawn from a study of cytomegalovirus exposure and HLA in healthy donors. Study at large: Earlier sequencing of 150 million to 200 million T cells yielded approximately 100 million unique TCR beta sequences.

The CDR3 consists of 15 residues. PCR employed 60 Vbeta and 13 Jbeta primers. Only in-frame clones appear in the TCRdb table, and some are missing; sequencing was by immunoSEQ multiplex PCR. The top ten hold under 1.5% of the sample, which has 90,000 to 140,000 clones, about 81% seen once. Concerning this clone: The target antigen is unknown.

Study findings and constraints: A later analysis linked a missense DCLRE1C variant to TCR beta V- and J-gene trimming. In vitro assays verified that three CMV-associated chains recognized CMV antigens specifically.

This chain uses TRBV21-1 with TRBJ1-2; the table's D call, TRBD1, was not checked against the DNA. TRBV21-1 is assigned pseudogene status. The source is a man aged 25 to 45 in good health and CMV-seronegative. Sequencing input: PBMCs. The CDR3 coding sequence is TGTGCCAGCAGACCTAATACAGGGTCCGGGCGGGGCTACACCTTC. Its protein product is CASRPNTGSGRGYTF.